These 18 T cell receptor beta chains came from one sample sequenced in a study of early T cells in non-severe SARS-CoV-2 infection. TCRdb used MiXCR to reprocess the 5' RACE reads, holding one entry per CDR3 protein. Found here are tens of thousands of distinct CDR3 sequences, 14% of them singletons; the top ten hold 5% to 7%. The specimen was whole blood. These receptor sequences come from an adult who was a healthcare worker with PCR-confirmed SARS-CoV-2 infection or an uninfected control (not recorded which).

J is TRBJ1-3 and V is TRBV7-8; D may be TRBD1 (6 bases). V lost 1 base and J lost 2, with 12 bases in between. The germline gives CDR1 SGHVS, CDR2 FQNEAQ. The CDR3 has 16 amino acids. CDR3 in DNA: TGTGCCAGCAGCTTAGTTTCAGGGGTTGCTGGAAACACCATATATTTT. This gives the protein CASSLVSGVAGNTIYF.

This clonotype appeared a few times. CDR3 DNA sequence: TGTGCCAGCTTGGGGGTAGGGGCTGGGTCCAATGAGCAGTTCTTC. It is translated as CASLGVGAGSNEQFF. The chain couples TRBV11-2 to TRBJ2-1; D is possibly TRBD1 or TRBD2 (5 bases each). The V end lost 8 bases, the J end lost 6 bases, and 20 bases lay between the germline ends. The germline V gene encodes CDR1 SGHAT and CDR2 FQNNGV. This CDR3 has 15 amino acids. Full variable domain (rest looked up from reference TRBV11-2 and TRBJ2-1): EAGVAQSPRYKIIEKRQSVAFWCNPISGHATLYWYQQILGQGPKLLIQFQNNGVVDDSQLPKDRFSAERLKGVDSTLKIQPAKLEDSAVYLCASLGVGAGSNEQFFGPGTRLTVL.

The chain recombines TRBV12-3 or TRBV12-4 with TRBJ2-7, with unresolved D. The CDR3 is 13 residues long. Trimming took 3 bases from V and 0 from J, leaving 6 bases between them. The CDR3 region is CASSFYSSYEQYF. The CDR3 nucleotides are TGTGCCAGCAGTTTTTATAGCTCCTACGAGCAGTACTTC.

The V gene is TRBV11-2, the J gene TRBJ2-2; 8 bases match TRBD1. Germline-derived CDR1 and CDR2 are SGHAT and FQNNGV. The CDR3 has 15 amino acids. With 5 bases clipped from V and 3 bases from J, the junction kept 5 bases outside the gene matches. DNA for the CDR3: TGTGCCAGCAGCAGGAGACAGGGGCACACCGGGGAGCTGTTTTTT. Protein: CASSRRQGHTGELFF. Based on the CDR3 plus reference TRBV11-2 and TRBJ2-2, the full variable domain is EAGVAQSPRYKIIEKRQSVAFWCNPISGHATLYWYQQILGQGPKLLIQFQNNGVVDDSQLPKDRFSAERLKGVDSTLKIQPAKLEDSAVYLCASSRRQGHTGELFFGEGSRLTVL.

This clonotype was seen more than once but under ten times. The gene calls are TRBV29-1 and TRBJ2-4; TRBD1 or TRBD2 may be the D gene (7 bases each). The CDR3 spans 12 residues. Between the trimmed V and J ends, which lost 1 base and 8 bases, there was a span of 9 bases. From germline, CDR1 is SQVTM and CDR2 ANQGSEA. CDR3 in amino acids: CSVEAGGDIQYF. DNA of the CDR3: TGCAGCGTTGAAGCAGGGGGGGACATTCAGTACTTC.

The chain links TRBV28 to TRBJ1-1; 8 bases fit TRBD1. The CDR3 totals 12 residues. Trimming removed 7 bases from V and 6 bases from J; junction bases left unmatched: 4. Germline CDR1 reads MDHEN; CDR2 reads SYDVKM. The CDR3 is CASTSQGAEAFF. CDR3 coding DNA: TGTGCCAGCACTTCACAGGGGGCTGAAGCTTTCTTT.

V gene TRBV6-6 combines with J gene TRBJ2-1; D might be TRBD1 or TRBD2, each matching 6 bases. Germline CDR1 and CDR2: MNHNY and SVGAGI (reference sequence). CDR3 length equals 17 residues. V gave up 0 bases and J gave up 3 bases, with 15 bases separating them. The CDR3 loop reads CASSYSGLGGLYNEQFF. DNA for the CDR3: TGTGCCAGCAGTTACTCGGGTCTGGGGGGCCTCTACAATGAGCAGTTCTTC.

V is TRBV24-1 and J is TRBJ2-3; 7 bases align to TRBD1. From germline, CDR1 is KGHDR and CDR2 SFDVKD. There are 14 residues in the CDR3. The junction had 4 bases not matched to a gene; V was cut back by 6 bases and J by 2 bases. CDR3 coding DNA: TGTGCCACCAGTCTGACAGGGTCCACAGATACGCAGTATTTT. Its protein is CATSLTGSTDTQYF.

The sample holds many counts of this clonotype. The chain couples TRBV30 to TRBJ2-2; possible D gene TRBD2, 6 bases. V lost 3 bases and J 4 bases, leaving 30 bases between the germline ends. Per the germline V gene, CDR1 is GTSNPN and CDR2 is SVGIG (reference sequence). CDR3 length: 20 amino acids. Here the CDR3 reads CAWSPFLGDFNLNPTGELFF. Here the CDR3 DNA reads TGTGCCTGGAGCCCCTTCTTGGGGGACTTCAATCTTAATCCCACCGGGGAGCTGTTTTTT.

The chain employs TRBV28 and TRBJ1-2; 7 nucleotides match TRBD1. This CDR3 spans 13 amino acids. CDR1 and CDR2 from the germline V gene are MDHEN and SYDVKM. V dropped 4 bases and J dropped 5; count of bases not matched to a gene: 4. The CDR3, as DNA: TGTGCCAGCAGTTCGGACAGGAAATATGGCTACACCTTC. This gives the protein CASSSDRKYGYTF.

This clonotype has a handful of counts. This rearrangement joins TRBV28 to TRBJ2-3; 11 bases map to TRBD2. V trimming: 2 bases; J trimming: 4 bases; junction bases outside the gene matches: 8. The CDR3 is 17 residues long. Germline V gives CDR1 MDHEN, CDR2 SYDVKM. CDR3 sequence reads: CASSLRLAGSMADTQYF. The CDR3 DNA is TGTGCCAGCAGTTTACGACTAGCGGGGTCTATGGCAGATACGCAGTATTTT.

This clonotype has more than one count but fewer than ten. The rearrangement links TRBV20-1 to TRBJ2-1, with D perhaps matching TRBD1 (6 bases). The germline gives CDR1 DFQATT, CDR2 SNEGSKA (reference sequence). V gave up 2 bases and J gave up 8 bases, with 13 bases separating them. The CDR3 consists of 13 residues. The CDR3 DNA reads TGCAGTGCTAGAAAACAGGGTACCGATGAGCAGTTCTTC. It yields the protein CSARKQGTDEQFF.

This clonotype was seen at least ten times. This rearrangement joins TRBV7-2 to TRBJ2-2; 10 bases align to TRBD2. V trimming: 3 bases; J trimming: 0 bases; junction bases outside the gene matches: 7. The CDR3 has 18 amino acids. Germline CDR1 SGHTA, CDR2 FQGNSA. The CDR3 region has the DNA TGTGCCAGCAGCTTGAGTCTAGCGGGGGCATCGAACACCGGGGAGCTGTTTTTT. As protein: CASSLSLAGASNTGELFF.

This clonotype was seen many times. The chain links TRBV6-1 to TRBJ2-3, with 11 bases that match TRBD2. Germline values: CDR1 MNHNS, CDR2 SASEGT. The V gene end was trimmed by 3 bases and the J gene end by 5 bases; junction bases not matched to a gene: 22. This CDR3 has 21 residues. The CDR3 coding sequence is TGTGCCAGCAGTGAGCGACTGTTAGCGGGGGGGACCCGAGGTCTCGGAGATACGCAGTATTTT. As protein: CASSERLLAGGTRGLGDTQYF.

The V gene is TRBV16, the J gene TRBJ1-5; D is unresolved. The V gene's germline CDR1 is KGHSY and CDR2 FQNENV. Trimming cost V 0 bases and J 2 bases, with 11 bases left between them. CDR3 length equals 16 residues. The CDR3 sequence is CASSQSRRLGNQPQHF. The CDR3 DNA reads TGTGCCAGCAGCCAATCACGAAGGCTGGGCAATCAGCCCCAGCATTTT. Combining the CDR3 with reference TRBV16 and TRBJ1-5 gives the whole variable domain GEEVAQTPKHLVRGEGQKAKLYCAPIKGHSYVFWYQQVLKNEFKFLISFQNENVFDETGMPKERFSAKCLPNSPCSLEIQATKLEDSAVYFCASSQSRRLGNQPQHFGDGTRLSIL.

The chain links TRBV7-9 to TRBJ2-3; possibly TRBD1 for D (6 bases). Trimming cost V 4 bases and J 0 bases, with 11 bases left between them. This CDR3 comprises 15 residues. Germline lookup yields CDR1 SEHNR and CDR2 FQNEAQ (reference sequence). The CDR3 region has the DNA TGTGCCAGCAGCTGGGGACAACCTAGCACAGATACGCAGTATTTT. Protein: CASSWGQPSTDTQYF.

This clonotype was seen ten or more times. The chain has TRBV7-8 and TRBJ1-1, with D maybe TRBD1 (5 bases). Per germline, CDR1 SGHVS and CDR2 FQNEAQ. CDR3 length: 14 residues. The ends were cut back, 1 base at V and 1 base at J, with 7 bases in the middle. The DNA of the CDR3 is TGTGCCAGCAGCTTAGTAACAGGGAACACTGAAGCTTTCTTT. The encoded protein is CASSLVTGNTEAFF.

This clonotype was picked up a small number of times. This chain connects TRBV13 to TRBJ2-6, with a tentative D call TRBD2 (5 bases). V lost 1 base and J lost 7, with 8 bases in between. The CDR3 consists of 14 residues. The germline V gene has CDR1 PRHDT and CDR2 FYEKMQ (reference sequence). CDR3 loop: CASSLEGVANVLTF. The CDR3 bases are TGTGCCAGCAGCTTAGAGGGAGTAGCCAACGTCCTGACTTTC.